Here is one TCR beta chain with its context. Its antigen is undetermined. Documented treatment: roughly 11-day PBMC culture with coronavirus spike peptide pools or control peptides (ViraFEST assay). TCRs were sequenced by ViraFEST after antigen-specific T cells had been expanded with peptide pools. Germline V lookup: CDR1 MNHEY, CDR2 SVGEGT. Trimming left V 2 bases short and J 2 bases short, with 6 bases between. This CDR3 comprises 13 residues. This record belongs to a study of vaccination and CD4 T cells after COVID-19. Study-wide background: Post-COVID draws followed diagnosis by a median around 95 days (range 35 to 161).

General observations from the study: A comparatively limited set of convalescent patients was examined, with no early post-infection timepoints.

The Oncomine TCR Beta short-read assay was applied to DNA of cultured CD4+ T cells. TCRdb recomputed calls from the PCR reads with MiXCR, one row per CDR3 protein. Counted here are 4,200 or so distinct CDR3 sequences, roughly 38% occurring once; the ten biggest clones make up 56%. This sequence joins TRBV6-2 or TRBV6-3 and TRBJ1-2; no reliable D call. The material sequenced was CD4+ T cells from blood, cultured in vitro, taken after SARS-CoV-2 vaccination. This TCR derives from a human donor who had recovered from COVID-19. The DNA for the CDR3 is TGTGCCAGCAGTTACAGATCCAACTATGGCTACACCTTC. Residues: CASSYRSNYGYTF.